The 22 T cell receptor beta chains below were found in one sample sequenced in a study of cytomegalovirus exposure and HLA in healthy donors. In the PCR, 60 Vbeta and 13 Jbeta primers were used. Clones were sequenced by immunoSEQ multiplex PCR, and TCRdb holds only the in-frame ones, with some missing. Found here are a few hundred thousand clones, 92% of them singletons; the top ten hold around 1.7%. Sequencing was carried out using PBMCs. The receptors stem from a girl aged 2-15 years in good health and CMV-seronegative.

The chain links TRBV7-8 to TRBJ2-7, with 7 bases matching TRBD1. There are 16 residues in the CDR3. Looked up from germline, CDR1 is SGHVS and CDR2 is FQNEAQ. Trimming at V came to 1 base and at J to 8 bases, leaving 14 bases not matched to a gene. The chain's CDR3 is CASSLVLGTVGFKQYF. CDR3 nucleotide sequence: TGTGCCAGCAGCTTAGTATTGGGGACAGTGGGTTTTAAGCAGTACTTC.

This chain joins TRBV28 and TRBJ2-7, with TRBD1 identical over 9 bases. The CDR3 is 15 residues long. Losses at the gene ends were 5 bases for V and 4 bases for J; bases not matched to a gene: 9. CDR1 and CDR2 from the germline V gene are MDHEN and SYDVKM. The CDR3 reads CASSTRTGDSYEQYF. The DNA of the CDR3 is TGTGCCAGCAGTACTAGGACAGGGGATTCGTACGAGCAGTACTTC.

The chain employs TRBV7-9 and TRBJ1-1; D might be TRBD1 (5 bases). Trimming removed 5 bases at V and 1 base at J, with 17 bases between. Germline V CDR1 and CDR2: SEHNR, FQNEAQ (reference sequence). CDR3 length equals 16 residues. CDR3 protein: CASSKVAGRGNTEAFF. The DNA of the CDR3 is TGTGCCAGCAGCAAGGTAGCAGGGAGGGGGAACACTGAAGCTTTCTTT.

The chain has TRBV2 and TRBJ2-7; weak D call: TRBD1 (5 bases). V was cut by 6 bases and J by 9 bases, with 9 bases left in between. Germline V gives CDR1 SNHLY, CDR2 FYNNEI. This CDR3 has 10 residues. The CDR3 bases are TGTGCCAGCAGCAAGGGGCCGCAGTACTTC. Its protein is CASSKGPQYF.

This sequence joins TRBV30 and TRBJ2-2; tentatively, D is TRBD1 (6 bases). Trimming took off 2 bases at V and 8 bases at J, with 18 bases between the two ends. The germline V gene has CDR1 GTSNPN and CDR2 SVGIG (reference sequence). The CDR3 has 15 amino acids. This CDR3 is CAWSSYQGRPGELFF. The CDR3 DNA is TGTGCCTGGAGTTCTTACCAGGGGCGGCCTGGGGAGCTGTTTTTT. The complete variable domain, with remaining parts taken from reference TRBV30 and TRBJ2-2, reads SQTIHQWPATLVQPVGSPLSLECTVEGTSNPNLYWYRQAAGRGLQLLFYSVGIGQISSEVPQNLSASRPQDRQFILSSKKLLLSDSGFYLCAWSSYQGRPGELFFGEGSRLTVL.

This rearrangement joins TRBV5-1 to TRBJ2-2, with a weak D call TRBD1 (5 bases). The CDR3 length is 15 residues. Between the trimmed V and J ends, which lost 4 bases and 7 bases, there was a span of 17 bases. The germline gives CDR1 SGHRS, CDR2 YFSETQ. The CDR3 coding sequence is TGCGCCAGCAGCCCGACCACAGGATGGGGCGGGGAGCTGTTTTTT. Its translation: CASSPTTGWGGELFF. The variable domain in full, completed from reference TRBV5-1 and TRBJ2-2, reads KAGVTQTPRYLIKTRGQQVTLSCSPISGHRSVSWYQQTPGQGLQFLFEYFSETQRNKGNFPGRFSGRQFSNSRSEMNVSTLELGDSALYLCASSPTTGWGGELFFGEGSRLTVL.

The chain is built from TRBV27 and TRBJ2-2, with 8 positions matching TRBD2. V trimming: 6 bases; J trimming: 0 bases; junction bases outside the gene matches: 3. This CDR3 has 15 residues. CDR1 and CDR2 (germline): MNHEY, SMNVEV (reference sequence). CDR3 residues: CASRPRGANTGELFF. CDR3 DNA sequence: TGTGCCAGCAGACCGCGGGGGGCGAACACCGGGGAGCTGTTTTTT.

The chain employs TRBV18 and TRBJ1-1; 8 bases line up with TRBD1. V trimming: 1 base; J trimming: 6 bases; junction bases outside the gene matches: 10. This CDR3 is 16 amino acids long. Germline V gene lookup returns CDR1 KGHSH and CDR2 LQKENI. The chain's CDR3 is CASSPQWTGRFAEAFF. The CDR3 nucleotides are TGTGCCAGCTCACCACAATGGACAGGGAGATTCGCTGAAGCTTTCTTT. Complete variable domain (other parts from reference TRBV18 and TRBJ1-1): NAGVMQNPRHLVRRRGQEARLRCSPMKGHSHVYWYRQLPEEGLKFMVYLQKENIIDESGMPKERFSAEFPKEGPSILRIQQVVRGDSAAYFCASSPQWTGRFAEAFFGQGTRLTVV.

V is TRBV27 and J is TRBJ2-1, with D possibly TRBD2 on 5 matching bases. The ends were cut back, 2 bases at V and 4 bases at J, with 15 bases in the middle. CDR1 is MNHEY, CDR2 SMNVEV, per germline (reference sequence). This CDR3 comprises 16 residues. CDR3 protein: CASSLIEGVRYNEQFF. CDR3 bases: TGTGCCAGCAGTTTAATTGAGGGAGTACGGTACAATGAGCAGTTCTTC.

This clone occurred once. This chain connects TRBV11-3 to TRBJ2-3, with TRBD2 identical over 7 bases. The CDR3 spans 18 residues. J was trimmed by 8 bases and V by 4 bases; bases with no gene match: 21. In germline, CDR1 is SGHNT, CDR2 YENEEA. CDR3 bases: TGTGCCAGCAGCTCTTCTACGATGACGACGGGGGAGGGAGGTACGCAGTATTTT. Its translation is CASSSSTMTTGEGGTQYF.

This clone appeared a few times. V gene TRBV6-5 combines with J gene TRBJ1-1; TRBD1 agrees at 7 bases. The CDR3 spans 14 residues. Trimming took 8 bases from V and 5 from J; bases not matched to a gene: 11. Germline values: CDR1 MNHEY, CDR2 SVGAGI. CDR3 nucleotides: TGTGCCAGCCGGACTTCAGGGGGAGCAACTGAAGCTTTCTTT. Its translation: CASRTSGGATEAFF.

The genes are TRBV15 and TRBJ2-5; 10 nucleotides line up with TRBD2. From germline, CDR1 is LNHNV and CDR2 YYDKDF (reference sequence). With V trimmed by 4 bases and J by 7 bases, 15 bases remained unmatched. The CDR3 covers 17 residues. The CDR3 coding sequence is TGTGCCACCAGCAAAAATATAGCGGGAGGCCTCATGGGGACCCAGTACTTC. Amino acid sequence: CATSKNIAGGLMGTQYF.

The rearrangement links TRBV5-1 to TRBJ2-1, with 8 bases fitting TRBD2. The length of the CDR3 is 14 residues. Germline V lookup: CDR1 SGHRS, CDR2 YFSETQ. The V gene end was trimmed by 2 bases and the J gene end by 4 bases; junction bases not matched to a gene: 2. The CDR3 bases are TGCGCCAGCAGCTTCGGGACTAGGTACAATGAGCAGTTCTTC. Amino acid sequence: CASSFGTRYNEQFF.

The chain couples TRBV27 to TRBJ2-3; TRBD2 agrees at 12 bases. V trimming: 3 bases; J trimming: 0 bases; junction bases outside the gene matches: 10. The CDR3 runs to 19 residues. CDR1 and CDR2 (germline): MNHEY, SMNVEV (reference sequence). The CDR3 loop reads CASSLGTTSGSRSTDTQYF. CDR3 in DNA: TGTGCCAGCAGTTTGGGGACGACTAGCGGGAGTCGGAGCACAGATACGCAGTATTTT.

The V gene is TRBV28, the J gene TRBJ1-2, with 7 bases lining up with TRBD1. CDR3 length: 16 residues. CDR1 and CDR2 from the germline V gene are MDHEN and SYDVKM. The V and J ends lost 4 bases and 3 bases, in that order; junction bases with no gene match: 11. CDR3 region: CASSSTPRQGDYGYTF. The DNA for the CDR3 is TGTGCCAGCAGTTCTACCCCCCGACAGGGAGACTATGGCTACACCTTC.

The V and J genes are TRBV5-5 and TRBJ1-5; 10 nucleotides match TRBD1. J was trimmed by 3 bases and V by 2 bases; bases with no gene match: 2. This CDR3 region has 15 residues. Per germline, CDR1 SGHKS and CDR2 YYEKEE (reference sequence). The CDR3 DNA reads as TGTGCCAGCAGCTTCGGGACAGGGGACAATCAGCCCCAGCATTTT. Translated: CASSFGTGDNQPQHF.

The gene calls are TRBV5-1 and TRBJ2-5; TRBD1 matches 8 bases. The end of the DNA fits TRBJ2-7 better, so the J call may be wrong. Germline values: CDR1 SGHRS, CDR2 YFSETQ. CDR3 length equals 16 residues. The CDR3 spells CASSLVVGQVIYEQYF. CDR3 DNA sequence: TGCGCCAGCAGCTTGGTAGTGGGACAGGTTATCTACGAGCAGTACTTC.

Concerning this clone: At the DNA level, this CDR3 is encoded by other sequences in the same sample as well. The rearrangement links TRBV27 to TRBJ2-1, with TRBD2 identical over 10 bases. The V segment lost 5 bases and the J segment 6 bases; nucleotides outside the gene matches: 4. The V gene's germline CDR1 is MNHEY and CDR2 SMNVEV (reference sequence). This CDR3 comprises 14 residues. The CDR3 region has the DNA TGTGCCAGCAGTCTGTTAGCGGGAGGCAATGAGCAGTTCTTC. Amino acid sequence: CASSLLAGGNEQFF.

V and J are TRBV7-9 and TRBJ2-7; D is possibly TRBD2 (6 bases). The CDR3 is 14 residues long. In germline, CDR1 is SEHNR, CDR2 FQNEAQ (reference sequence). Trimming left V 1 base short and J 4 bases short, with 11 bases between. CDR3 region: CASSLGGVGYEQYF. The CDR3 nucleotides are TGTGCCAGCAGCTTAGGGGGGGTCGGGTACGAGCAGTACTTC.

The V gene is TRBV11-2, the J gene TRBJ2-5; D perhaps matches TRBD1 (6 bases). This CDR3 spans 15 amino acids. The V end lost 2 bases, the J end lost 4 bases, and 14 bases lay between the germline ends. The germline V gene encodes CDR1 SGHAT and CDR2 FQNNGV. In DNA form, the CDR3 reads TGTGCCAGCAGCTTAAGCTACAGGGTGGGAGAGACCCAGTACTTC. The encoded protein is CASSLSYRVGETQYF.

The V gene is TRBV6-5, the J gene TRBJ2-7; 7 bases are shared with TRBD1. Looked up from germline, CDR1 is MNHEY and CDR2 is SVGAGI. Losses at the gene ends were 8 bases for V and 2 bases for J; bases not matched to a gene: 3. CDR3 length equals 12 residues. The CDR3: CASWDRTYEQYF. The CDR3, as DNA: TGTGCCAGCTGGGACAGAACCTACGAGCAGTACTTC.

In its sample, this clone was seen once. The rearrangement uses TRBV7-9 and TRBJ2-6; D is unclear. Trimming took 5 bases from V and 2 from J, leaving 10 bases between them. CDR3 length: 15 amino acids. The V gene's germline CDR1 is SEHNR and CDR2 FQNEAQ (reference sequence). The CDR3 reads CASSPHTTGANVLTF. The CDR3 region has the DNA TGTGCCAGCAGCCCTCACACGACTGGGGCCAACGTCCTGACTTTC.